The rows below give T cell receptor beta chains drawn from one sample of a study of control samples from healthy donors and cancer patients. Clones were sequenced by immunoSEQ multiplex PCR, and TCRdb holds only the in-frame ones, with some missing. The table lists about 40,000 clones, about 89% of them singletons. The sequenced sample consisted of PBMCs. The receptors were sampled from an older woman with lung cancer. CDR3s include the opening cysteine and the closing phenylalanine or tryptophan. Fields, in order: CDR3 protein, V gene, clone size, CDR3 length. Not every row has a clone size; where given, it reads once, few, many or a size class.

CDR3aa: CASSSGGGSPYNEQFF
v_gene: TRBV28
abundance: NA
len: 16

CDR3aa: CASSYHGTGGEQYF
v_gene: TRBV6-5
abundance: NA
len: 14

CDR3aa: CACNRGLLRNYGYTF
v_gene: TRBV30
abundance: NA
len: 15

CDR3aa: CASSLDMGTYEQYF
v_gene: TRBV11-2
abundance: few
len: 14

CDR3aa: CASSLSQAFSYEQYF
v_gene: TRBV5-4
abundance: once
len: 15

CDR3aa: CASSQDRSTDTQYF
v_gene: TRBV4-3
abundance: NA
len: 14

CDR3aa: CASSDSSGEANYGYTF
v_gene: TRBV13
abundance: NA
len: 16

CDR3aa: CASSLAASSGSSYNEQFF
v_gene: TRBV7-2
abundance: once
len: 18

CDR3aa: CASSFGGHEQFF
v_gene: TRBV12-3/TRBV12-4
abundance: NA
len: 12

CDR3aa: CASSLATKTPYEQYF
v_gene: TRBV5-1
abundance: NA
len: 15

CDR3aa: CASSIADGSYEQYF
v_gene: TRBV19
abundance: NA
len: 14

CDR3aa: CASRPTPGLRSRMAKNIQYF
v_gene: TRBV28
abundance: NA
len: 20

CDR3aa: CASSGPGTDYEQYF
v_gene: TRBV2
abundance: NA
len: 14

CDR3aa: CASSRSSGRVRWGPYTDTQYF
v_gene: TRBV4-1
abundance: NA
len: 21

CDR3aa: CAWKDENSGLAGYTDTQYF
v_gene: TRBV30
abundance: NA
len: 19

CDR3aa: CASSLSLAGGEQFF
v_gene: TRBV7-9
abundance: NA
len: 14

CDR3aa: CASSLGQATTYEQYF
v_gene: TRBV7-9
abundance: NA
len: 15

CDR3aa: CASSLSGWSNEQFF
v_gene: TRBV7-2
abundance: NA
len: 14

CDR3aa: CASSARTGAGELFF
v_gene: TRBV9
abundance: NA
len: 14

CDR3aa: CAWSVGQLYGYTF
v_gene: TRBV30
abundance: NA
len: 13

CDR3aa: CASSKTTGTEAFF
v_gene: TRBV5-1
abundance: NA
len: 13

CDR3aa: CAISERAEEQPQHF
v_gene: TRBV10-3
abundance: once
len: 14

CDR3aa: CATSDPARHQETQYF
v_gene: TRBV24-1
abundance: NA
len: 15

CDR3aa: CASSALTGAVSGNTIYF
v_gene: TRBV5-1
abundance: NA
len: 17

CDR3aa: CASSLFSGSLGGELFF
v_gene: TRBV5-1
abundance: few
len: 16

CDR3aa: CASSWTGELFF
v_gene: TRBV13
abundance: NA
len: 11

CDR3aa: CASLLDQVRGNTIYF
v_gene: TRBV10-3
abundance: NA
len: 15

CDR3aa: CASSPIPPTGGSDGYTF
v_gene: TRBV4-2
abundance: NA
len: 17

CDR3aa: CASSPTGGRETQYF
v_gene: TRBV27
abundance: once
len: 14

CDR3aa: CASSPEPGQGNEQYF
v_gene: TRBV5-5
abundance: NA
len: 15

CDR3aa: CASSLSGEWSYGYTF
v_gene: TRBV28
abundance: NA
len: 15

CDR3aa: CASSSQGSGELFF
v_gene: TRBV5-4
abundance: NA
len: 13

CDR3aa: CASSFTGEGGYTF
v_gene: TRBV7-9
abundance: NA
len: 13

CDR3aa: CATSDLDRGLDGYTF
v_gene: TRBV24-1
abundance: NA
len: 15

CDR3aa: CASDAFLGPQETQYF
v_gene: TRBV6-5
abundance: NA
len: 15

CDR3aa: CAWRGRSGELFF
v_gene: TRBV30
abundance: NA
len: 12

CDR3aa: CASSLGTGGIRHTQYF
v_gene: TRBV5-6
abundance: NA
len: 16

CDR3aa: CASSTGGRELFF
v_gene: TRBV12-3/TRBV12-4
abundance: NA
len: 12

CDR3aa: CASSLGIASSYTF
v_gene: TRBV12-3/TRBV12-4
abundance: NA
len: 13

CDR3aa: CASSQVEAPGEQYF
v_gene: TRBV3-1/TRBV3-2
abundance: NA
len: 14

CDR3aa: CASSMAVPELMNTEAFF
v_gene: TRBV19
abundance: NA
len: 17

CDR3aa: CASTPSGTGFSPLHF
v_gene: TRBV19
abundance: NA
len: 15

CDR3aa: CASSRGQLNTEAFF
v_gene: TRBV4-2
abundance: once
len: 14

CDR3aa: CASSLGSGEGETQYF
v_gene: TRBV7-3
abundance: NA
len: 15

CDR3aa: CAWRRGAYRALRSNEKLFF
v_gene: TRBV30
abundance: NA
len: 19

CDR3aa: CASSLTATGNTIYF
v_gene: TRBV3-1/TRBV3-2
abundance: NA
len: 14

CDR3aa: CASSLAGLRTSGRYDEQFF
v_gene: TRBV7-9
abundance: NA
len: 19

CDR3aa: CASSFGGRRIYGYTF
v_gene: TRBV28
abundance: NA
len: 15

CDR3aa: CASSVSGRAGGDTQYF
v_gene: TRBV2
abundance: NA
len: 16

CDR3aa: CASSHGRGLAFYNEQFF
v_gene: TRBV4-1
abundance: NA
len: 17

CDR3aa: CASSESLGMSNEKLFF
v_gene: TRBV6-1
abundance: few
len: 16

CDR3aa: CASSLPLADSYNEQFF
v_gene: TRBV3-1/TRBV3-2
abundance: NA
len: 16

CDR3aa: CASTKTGSGANVLTF
v_gene: TRBV11-2
abundance: NA
len: 15